This is a list of T cell receptor beta chains from one sample in a study of blood T cell repertoires in COVID-19. TCRdb's copy holds only in-frame clones and misses some; the assay was immunoSEQ multiplex PCR. The sample shows around 170,000 clones, around 83% of them seen only once. What was sequenced was peripheral blood. These receptors came from a woman in her forties with acute or convalescent COVID-19. The CDR3 runs from the conserved cysteine through the conserved F or W. The D gene is left open where the match is weak. Clone sizes are given selectively: once, few, many, or a class where the clone is expanded.

d_call,clone_size,j_call,v_call,cdr3_nt,cdr3_aa
NA,NA,TRBJ1-5,TRBV30,TGTGCCTGGCGTCAGCCCCAGCATTTT,CAWRQPQHF
TRBD1,NA,TRBJ1-4,TRBV19,TGTGCCAGTAGAAGTCCGGGACAGGGCAATGAAAAACTGTTTTTT,CASRSPGQGNEKLFF
NA,once,TRBJ2-5,TRBV18,TGTGCCAGCTCACAGCGGGACACCCAAGAGACCCAGTACTTC,CASSQRDTQETQYF
TRBD1,NA,TRBJ1-3,TRBV9,TGTGCCAGCAGCGTAGCGACAGGGTCTGGAAACACCATATATTTT,CASSVATGSGNTIYF
NA,NA,TRBJ1-1,TRBV29-1,TGCAGCGTCGCCCCAGGGCTGGAGAACACTGAAGCTTTCTTT,CSVAPGLENTEAFF
NA,NA,TRBJ2-3,TRBV5-1,TGCGCCAGCAGCCTAGCGCGCAGCACAGATACGCAGTATTTT,CASSLARSTDTQYF
TRBD2,NA,TRBJ2-1,TRBV6-4,TGTGCCAGCAGTCATACTAGCGGGGGGGCCGATGAGCAGTTCTTC,CASSHTSGGADEQFF
TRBD2,NA,TRBJ2-7,TRBV10-2,TGCGCCAGCAGTGAGTCTCCCAGACTTAGCGGGAGGGCCAACGAGCAGTACTTC,CASSESPRLSGRANEQYF
NA,NA,TRBJ2-7,TRBV5-1,TGCGCCAGCAGCTTAACAGGGTTGCCCTACGAGCAGTACTTC,CASSLTGLPYEQYF
TRBD2,NA,TRBJ2-5,TRBV5-6,TGTGCCAGCAGCTTGGCCATGGATAGCGGGCAAGAGACCCAGTACTTC,CASSLAMDSGQETQYF
NA,once,TRBJ1-2,TRBV9,TGTGCCAGCAGCGTAGGTTTTCTGCGGGGAGCTGGCGGCTACACCTTC,CASSVGFLRGAGGYTF
TRBD1,NA,TRBJ2-7,TRBV27,TGTGCCAGCAGTACTAAGCCGCCTGTGGGGACAGGGGGGACCTACGAGCAGTACTTC,CASSTKPPVGTGGTYEQYF
NA,NA,TRBJ2-1,TRBV19,TGTGCCAGTAGTATACCAGGTCTGCACTCCTACAATGAGCAGTTCTTC,CASSIPGLHSYNEQFF
NA,NA,TRBJ2-5,TRBV14,TGTGCCAGCAGCCAAGATAAAGTCTTCGCCAGGGACCAAGAGACCCAGTACTTC,CASSQDKVFARDQETQYF
NA,once,TRBJ2-7,TRBV10-3,TGTGCCATCAGCTTGACAGGAGAGGACCCCTACGAGCAGTACTTC,CAISLTGEDPYEQYF
TRBD2,NA,TRBJ2-3,TRBV28,TGTGCCAGCAGTATGACTAGCGACACAGATACGCAGTATTTT,CASSMTSDTDTQYF
NA,NA,TRBJ1-4,TRBV6-1,TGTGCCAGCAGTGAAGAAGGACAGAGGGGTAATGAAAAACTGTTTTTT,CASSEEGQRGNEKLFF
TRBD1,NA,TRBJ1-2,TRBV7-9,TGTGCCAGCAGCCGGGACAGGGGGTCACACGGCTACACCTTC,CASSRDRGSHGYTF
NA,NA,TRBJ1-5,TRBV6-1,TGTGCCAGCAGTGGTTCGACAGGAGCCCCCAATCAGCCCCAGCATTTT,CASSGSTGAPNQPQHF
NA,NA,TRBJ2-2,TRBV2,TGTGCCGGGACTTTGAACACCGGGGAGCTGTTTTTT,CAGTLNTGELFF
NA,NA,TRBJ1-5,TRBV7-2,TGTGCCAGCAGTCTACAGGCTAGCAATCAGCCCCAGCATTTT,CASSLQASNQPQHF
TRBD2,NA,TRBJ2-7,TRBV10-2,TGCGCCAGTTTGGGACTAGCGGAGTACTACGAGCAGTACTTC,CASLGLAEYYEQYF
TRBD2,NA,TRBJ2-7,TRBV6-1,TGTGCCAGCAGTGAAGCGAATTGGGCGGGAGTGGCTGGAGAGCAGTACTTC,CASSEANWAGVAGEQYF
NA,NA,TRBJ1-2,TRBV7-8,TGTGCCAGCAGCTTAGCTTCTGGGGGCTCGGGCTATGGCTACACCTTC,CASSLASGGSGYGYTF
TRBD1,NA,TRBJ1-3,TRBV7-8,TGTGCCAGCAGCTTTTCCCGGGACAGGGGGAACACCATATATTTT,CASSFSRDRGNTIYF
TRBD1,NA,TRBJ1-2,TRBV13,TGTGCCAGCAGGGACAGGGGGCTTAACTATGGCTACACCTTC,CASRDRGLNYGYTF
NA,NA,TRBJ1-5,TRBV5-1,TGCGCCAGCAGCTTGGCCCGACGACAGTCCCATCAGCCCCAGCATTTT,CASSLARRQSHQPQHF
NA,NA,TRBJ1-1,TRBV27,TGTGCCAGCAGTTTATTCGGGGCAGGGAGGCGGGGGACTGAAGCTTTCTTT,CASSLFGAGRRGTEAFF